The clone carrying this TCR beta chain was seen a handful of times. Its target is not known. The gene names here belong to mouse. The sequence runs out 1 residue before the end of the CDR3; the remainder is reconstructed from the germline J gene. The record originates from a study of tissue T cells after allogeneic stem cell transplantation. General study findings and limits: Anatomically similar tissues had similar TCR repertoires within each patient.

Germline loops: CDR1 KGHPV, CDR2 FQNQEV (reference sequence). CDR3 length: 14 residues. The ends were cut back, 3 bases at V and 3 bases at J, with 6 bases in the middle. As to time point: mouse harvest day 7 after allogeneic transplant. Mouse grafts combined 10^7 T-cell-depleted bone marrow cells with 10^6 splenic CD5+ T cells. Using immunoSEQ multiplex PCR, the repertoire was profiled, and TCRdb retains in-frame clones only, with some absent. The sample has over 5,500 clones; 45% to 50% are singletons. The chain links TRBV26 to TRBJ1-6; the D gene is possibly TRBD1 (6 bases). TRBJ1-6 is reported as an ORF; its role is uncertain. The sample taken for sequencing was gut tissue. This clonotype originated in a female BALB/c mouse given C57BL/6 T cells with graft-versus-host disease after an allogeneic hematopoietic cell transplant. CDR3 loop: CASSLRGYNSPLYF. The DNA read from the CDR3 is TGTGCCAGCAGTCTCAGGGGCTATAATTCGCCCCTCTAC.